These T cell receptor beta chains were read from a single sample in a study of blood T cells in healthy people across ages. TCRdb passed the 5' RACE reads through MiXCR, listing each CDR3 protein once. Seen here are approximately 490,000 distinct CDR3 sequences, nearly 25% observed once, and the top ten hold under 9%. This sample also appeared in a second study, on T cells of mothers and their children.

Sequencing used blood. The receptors shown here come from a boy between 10 and 17 years old in good health. Both conserved end residues are part of each CDR3. A D gene is named only where the DNA matches it firmly. Size is stated for part of the rows, as once, few or many counts, or as a class when the clone is expanded.

size	V	J	D	CDR3	DNA
many	TRBV29-1	TRBJ2-6	-	CSVSGSGANVLTF	TGCAGCGTTTCTGGGTCTGGGGCCAACGTCCTGACTTTC
few	TRBV9	TRBJ2-7	-	CASSEGTTSEQYF	TGTGCCAGCAGCGAGGGGACCACCTCTGAGCAGTACTTC
many	TRBV6-5	TRBJ1-4	-	CASSTDSYEKLFF	TGTGCCAGCAGTACGGACAGCTACGAAAAACTGTTTTTT
-	TRBV7-9	TRBJ2-7	-	CASSLGAANYEQYF	TGTGCCAGCAGCTTAGGGGCAGCAAACTACGAGCAGTACTTC
few	TRBV28	TRBJ1-4	TRBD1	CASSRRTGGTNEKLFF	TGTGCCAGCAGTCGCCGGACAGGTGGAACTAATGAAAAACTGTTTTTT
-	TRBV4-1	TRBJ2-7	TRBD2	CASSDSASGASYEQYF	TGCGCCAGCAGCGATTCGGCTAGCGGGGCCTCCTACGAGCAGTACTTC
-	TRBV7-9	TRBJ2-1	-	CASSALVEPSYNEQFF	TGTGCCAGCAGCGCCCTCGTAGAACCCTCCTACAATGAGCAGTTCTTC
-	TRBV6-5	TRBJ2-1	TRBD2	CAVSPGLGLIDEQFF	TGTGCCGTAAGTCCGGGACTAGGTTTGATCGATGAGCAGTTCTTC
-	TRBV7-2	TRBJ2-5	TRBD2	CASSPDSGTSYRETQYF	TGTGCCAGCAGCCCAGATTCTGGGACTAGTTACCGAGAGACCCAGTACTTC
-	TRBV12-3/TRBV12-4	TRBJ1-2	-	CASSPDWLYGGYTF	TGTGCCAGCAGTCCTGACTGGCTTTACGGTGGCTACACCTTC
-	TRBV27	TRBJ2-4	-	CAQLSKNIQYF	TGTGCCCAACTTAGCAAAAACATTCAGTACTTC
-	TRBV9	TRBJ2-1	TRBD2	CASSASGGGYNEQFF	TGTGCCAGCAGCGCCAGCGGGGGAGGCTACAATGAGCAGTTCTTC
many	TRBV12-3/TRBV12-4	TRBJ1-3	TRBD1	CASRGTGEGNTIYF	TGTGCCAGCAGGGGGACAGGAGAAGGAAACACCATATATTTT
few	TRBV27	TRBJ2-3	TRBD1	CASSNHRGGSSDTQYF	TGTGCCAGCAGTAACCACAGGGGTGGGAGTTCAGATACGCAGTATTTT
-	TRBV20-1	TRBJ2-3	TRBD1	CSASSPGQSPQYF	TGCAGTGCTAGTAGCCCGGGACAGTCCCCGCAGTATTTT
-	TRBV29-1	TRBJ2-1	-	CSVEPGHNEQFF	TGCAGCGTTGAACCGGGGCACAATGAGCAGTTCTTC
-	TRBV19	TRBJ2-1	TRBD1	CASSIPGGAPNEQFF	TGTGCCAGTAGTATCCCAGGGGGCGCGCCAAATGAGCAGTTCTTC
many	TRBV20-1	TRBJ1-5	-	CSAASRGGNQPQHF	TGCAGTGCCGCGTCCCGCGGGGGCAACCAGCCCCAGCATTTT
few	TRBV11-2	TRBJ2-7	TRBD2	CASSLAARGAFSEQYF	TGTGCCAGCAGCTTAGCTGCGCGGGGGGCATTTAGCGAGCAGTACTTC
-	TRBV19	TRBJ2-3	-	CASSIGGEADTQYF	TGTGCCAGTAGTATAGGGGGTGAGGCAGATACGCAGTATTTT
-	TRBV9	TRBJ2-5	TRBD1	CASSVAVGQGRWEETRYF	TGTGCCAGCAGCGTAGCTGTGGGACAGGGAAGATGGGAAGAGACCCGGTACTTC
-	TRBV6-5	TRBJ2-5	TRBD2	CASSYSRGGLAGVIAEQYF	TGTGCCAGCAGTTACTCGAGGGGGGGACTAGCGGGAGTCATCGCGGAGCAGTACTTC
few	TRBV11-2	TRBJ1-1	-	CASSLAFRGRTEAFF	-
-	TRBV6-6	TRBJ2-7	TRBD1	CASSGTGTNEQYF	TGTGCCAGCAGCGGGACAGGGACCAACGAGCAGTACTTC
few	TRBV9	TRBJ2-5	-	CASSGGAGASGETQYF	TGTGCCAGCAGCGGAGGTGCAGGGGCGAGCGGAGAGACCCAGTACTTC
few	TRBV25-1	TRBJ2-1	TRBD2	CASSELTSGPYNEQFF	TGTGCCAGCAGTGAACTTACTAGCGGACCCTACAATGAGCAGTTCTTC